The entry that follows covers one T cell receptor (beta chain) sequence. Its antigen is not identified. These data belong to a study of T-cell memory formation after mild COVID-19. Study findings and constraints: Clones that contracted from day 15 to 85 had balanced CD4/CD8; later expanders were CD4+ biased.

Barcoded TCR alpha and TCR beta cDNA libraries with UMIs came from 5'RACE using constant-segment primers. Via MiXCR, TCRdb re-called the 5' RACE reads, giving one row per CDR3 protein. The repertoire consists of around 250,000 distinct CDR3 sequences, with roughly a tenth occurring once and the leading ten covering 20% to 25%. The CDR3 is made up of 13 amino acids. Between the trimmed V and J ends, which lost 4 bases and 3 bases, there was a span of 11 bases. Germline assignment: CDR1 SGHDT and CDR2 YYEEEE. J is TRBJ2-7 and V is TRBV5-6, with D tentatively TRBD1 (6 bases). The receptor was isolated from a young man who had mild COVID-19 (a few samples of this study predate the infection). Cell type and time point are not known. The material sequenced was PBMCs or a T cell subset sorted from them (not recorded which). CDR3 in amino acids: CASSTMTGYEQYV. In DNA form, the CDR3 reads TGTGCCAGCAGCACGATGACAGGCTACGAGCAGTACGTC.